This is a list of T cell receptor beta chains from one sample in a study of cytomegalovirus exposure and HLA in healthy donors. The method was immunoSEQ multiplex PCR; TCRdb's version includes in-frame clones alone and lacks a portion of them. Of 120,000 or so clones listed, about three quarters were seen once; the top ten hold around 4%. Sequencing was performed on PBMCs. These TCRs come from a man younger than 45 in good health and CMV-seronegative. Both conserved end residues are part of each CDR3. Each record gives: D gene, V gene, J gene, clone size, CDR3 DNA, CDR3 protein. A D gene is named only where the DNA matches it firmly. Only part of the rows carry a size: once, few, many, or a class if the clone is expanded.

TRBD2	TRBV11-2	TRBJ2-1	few	TGTGCCAGCAGCTCGGGACTAGCGGGGGGGCATGAGCAGTTCTTC	CASSSGLAGGHEQFF
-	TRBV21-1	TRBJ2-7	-	TGTGCCAGCAGCAAAGTTGAGCGGAGGCTGTACGAGCAGTACTTC	CASSKVERRLYEQYF
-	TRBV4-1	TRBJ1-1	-	TGCGCCAGCAGCCAAGAGGCAGGGGTGAACACTGAAGCTTTCTTT	CASSQEAGVNTEAFF
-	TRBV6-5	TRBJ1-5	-	TGTGCCAGCTCTTTGAGGGGGTACAATCAGCCCCAGCATTTT	CASSLRGYNQPQHF
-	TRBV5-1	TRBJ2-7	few	TGCGCCAGCAGCTTGGGTACAGGGAAATCCTACGAGCAGTACTTC	CASSLGTGKSYEQYF
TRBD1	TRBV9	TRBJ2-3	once	TGTGCCAGCAGCGTAGGTTCCGGGACAGGGGGCGCGAGCACAGATACGCAGTATTTT	CASSVGSGTGGASTDTQYF
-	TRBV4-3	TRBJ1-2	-	TGCGCCAGCAGCCAAGTACAGGTACGGGATGGCTACACCTTC	CASSQVQVRDGYTF
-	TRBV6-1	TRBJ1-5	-	TGTGCCAGCAGTCCCGGGGGGGGCAATCAGCCCCAGCATTTT	CASSPGGGNQPQHF
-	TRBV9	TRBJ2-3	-	TGTGCCAGCAGCGAGGGGGCCGGGAGGGCCCCAGATACGCAGTATTTT	CASSEGAGRAPDTQYF
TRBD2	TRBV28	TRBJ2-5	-	TGTGCCAGCAGTCCCCTAGCGGGGGCCGACCAAGAGACCCAGTACTTC	CASSPLAGADQETQYF
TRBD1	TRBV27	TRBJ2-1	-	TGTGCCAGCAGTTTAGTCAGGGGGCATGAGCAGTTCTTC	CASSLVRGHEQFF
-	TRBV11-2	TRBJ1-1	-	TGTGCCAGCAGCTTAGCCCCCGGGAGTATGAACACTGAAGCTTTCTTT	CASSLAPGSMNTEAFF
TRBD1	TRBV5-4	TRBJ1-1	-	TGTGCCAGCAGCACGGGACAGGGGGAGTTCGCTGAAGCTTTCTTT	CASSTGQGEFAEAFF
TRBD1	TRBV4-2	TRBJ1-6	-	TGTGCCAGCAGCCAAGTGGGGGACAGGGGGTCATCTTCGATATCACCCCTCCACTTT	CASSQVGDRGSSSISPLHF
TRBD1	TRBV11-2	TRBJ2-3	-	TGTGCCAGCAGCTTGGACAGGGGACCCACAGATACGCAGTATTTT	CASSLDRGPTDTQYF
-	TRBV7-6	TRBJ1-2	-	TGTGCCAGCAGTAAACAGGAGTCCTATGGCTACACCTTC	CASSKQESYGYTF
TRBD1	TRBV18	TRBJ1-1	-	TGTGCCAGCTCACCAAGGGACCGGGACAGTGAAGCTTTCTTT	CASSPRDRDSEAFF
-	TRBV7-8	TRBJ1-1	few	TGTGCCAGCAGCTTAGGGTCCGGAGGGGCTTGGACTGAAGCTTTCTTT	CASSLGSGGAWTEAFF